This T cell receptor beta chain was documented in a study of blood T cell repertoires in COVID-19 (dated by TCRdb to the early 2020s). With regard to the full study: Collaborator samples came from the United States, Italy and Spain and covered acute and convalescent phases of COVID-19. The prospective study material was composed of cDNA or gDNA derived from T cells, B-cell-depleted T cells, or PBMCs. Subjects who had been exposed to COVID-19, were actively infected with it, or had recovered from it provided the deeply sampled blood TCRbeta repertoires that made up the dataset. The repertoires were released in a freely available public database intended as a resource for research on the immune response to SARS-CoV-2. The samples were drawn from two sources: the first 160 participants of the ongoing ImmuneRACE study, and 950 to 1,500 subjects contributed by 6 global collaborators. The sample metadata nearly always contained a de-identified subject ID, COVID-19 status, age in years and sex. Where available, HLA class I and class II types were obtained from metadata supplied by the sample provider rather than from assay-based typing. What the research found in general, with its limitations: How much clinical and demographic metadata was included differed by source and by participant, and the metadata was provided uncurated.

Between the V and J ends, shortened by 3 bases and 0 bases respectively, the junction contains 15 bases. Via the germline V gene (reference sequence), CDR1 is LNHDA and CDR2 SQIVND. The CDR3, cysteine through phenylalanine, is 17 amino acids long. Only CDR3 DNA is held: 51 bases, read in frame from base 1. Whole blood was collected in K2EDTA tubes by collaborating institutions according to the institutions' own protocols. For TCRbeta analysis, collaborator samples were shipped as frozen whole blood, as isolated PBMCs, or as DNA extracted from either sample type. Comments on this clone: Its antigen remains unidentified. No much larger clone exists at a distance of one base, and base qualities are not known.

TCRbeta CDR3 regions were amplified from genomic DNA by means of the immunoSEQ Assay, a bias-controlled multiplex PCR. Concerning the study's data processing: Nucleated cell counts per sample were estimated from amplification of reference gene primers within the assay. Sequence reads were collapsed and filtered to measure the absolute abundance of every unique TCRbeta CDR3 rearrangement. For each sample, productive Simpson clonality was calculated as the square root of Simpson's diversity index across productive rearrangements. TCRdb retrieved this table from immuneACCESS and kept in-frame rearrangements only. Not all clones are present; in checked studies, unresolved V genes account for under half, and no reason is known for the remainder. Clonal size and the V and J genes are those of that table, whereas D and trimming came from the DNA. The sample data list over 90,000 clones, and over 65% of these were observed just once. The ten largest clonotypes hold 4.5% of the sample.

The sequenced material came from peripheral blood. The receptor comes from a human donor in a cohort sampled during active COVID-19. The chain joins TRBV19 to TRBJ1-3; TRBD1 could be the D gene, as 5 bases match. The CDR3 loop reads CASSIRRAGLSGNTIYF. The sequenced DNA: TGTGCCAGTAGTATCCGCAGGGCAGGGCTCTCTGGAAACACCATATATTTT.